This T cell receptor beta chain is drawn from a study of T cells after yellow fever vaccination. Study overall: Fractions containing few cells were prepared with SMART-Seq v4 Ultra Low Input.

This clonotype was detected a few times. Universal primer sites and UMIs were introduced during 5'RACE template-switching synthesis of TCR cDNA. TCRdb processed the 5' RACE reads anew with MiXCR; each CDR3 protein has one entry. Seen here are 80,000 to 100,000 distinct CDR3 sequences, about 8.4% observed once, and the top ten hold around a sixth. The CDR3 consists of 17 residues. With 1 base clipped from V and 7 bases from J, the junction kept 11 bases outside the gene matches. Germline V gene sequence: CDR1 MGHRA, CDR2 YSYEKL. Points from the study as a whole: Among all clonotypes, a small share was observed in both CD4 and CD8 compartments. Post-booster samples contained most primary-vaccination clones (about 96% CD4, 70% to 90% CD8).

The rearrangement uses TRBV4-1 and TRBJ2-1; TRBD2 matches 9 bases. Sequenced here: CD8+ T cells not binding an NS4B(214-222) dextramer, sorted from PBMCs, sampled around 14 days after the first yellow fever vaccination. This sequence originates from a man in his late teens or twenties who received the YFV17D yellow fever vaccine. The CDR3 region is CASSQVRVSGGGNEQFF. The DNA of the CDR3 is TGCGCCAGCAGCCAAGTTCGTGTTAGCGGGGGTGGGAATGAGCAGTTCTTC.